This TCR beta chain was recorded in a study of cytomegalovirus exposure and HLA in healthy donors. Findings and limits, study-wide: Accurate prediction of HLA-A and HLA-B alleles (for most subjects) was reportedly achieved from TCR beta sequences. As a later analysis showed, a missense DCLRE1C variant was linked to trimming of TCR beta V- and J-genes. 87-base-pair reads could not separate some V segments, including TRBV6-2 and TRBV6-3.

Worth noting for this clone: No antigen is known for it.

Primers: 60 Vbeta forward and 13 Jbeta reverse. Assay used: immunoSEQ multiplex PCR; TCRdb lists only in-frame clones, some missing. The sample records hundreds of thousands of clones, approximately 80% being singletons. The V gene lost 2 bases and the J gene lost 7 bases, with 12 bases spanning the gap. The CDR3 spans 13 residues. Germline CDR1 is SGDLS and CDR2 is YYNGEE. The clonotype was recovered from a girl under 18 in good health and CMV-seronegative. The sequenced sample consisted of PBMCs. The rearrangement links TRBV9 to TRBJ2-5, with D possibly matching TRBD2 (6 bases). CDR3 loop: CASSVSQAGTQYF. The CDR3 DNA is TGTGCCAGCAGCGTGAGCCAAGCGGGGACCCAGTACTTC. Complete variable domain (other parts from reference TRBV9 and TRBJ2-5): DSGVTQTPKHLITATGQRVTLRCSPRSGDLSVYWYQQSLDQGLQFLIQYYNGEERAKGNILERFSAQQFPDLHSELNLSSLELGDSALYFCASSVSQAGTQYFGPGTRLLVL.